The T cell receptor (beta chain) described here comes from a study of blood T cell repertoires in COVID-19. Those designated as exposed participants met a COVID-19 case within 2 weeks before study entry. Clones were sequenced by immunoSEQ multiplex PCR, and TCRdb holds only the in-frame ones, with some missing. The table lists roughly 400,000 clones, around nine tenths of them singletons. The sequence derives from a woman between 18 and 29 years old who had been exposed to COVID-19. The specimen sequenced was PBMCs or T cells enriched from blood (not recorded which).

The CDR3 DNA is TGTGCCAGCAGTGACGGAGGTAACAATCAGCCCCAGCATTTT. Amino acids: CASSDGGNNQPQHF. The chain couples TRBV6-6 to TRBJ1-5, with D unclear. V was trimmed by 5 bases and J by 3 bases, leaving 11 bases between them. CDR1 is MNHNY, CDR2 SVGAGI, per germline (reference sequence). The CDR3 is made up of 14 amino acids.